This TCR beta chain was obtained from a study of blood T cell repertoires in COVID-19. Participants were aged about 18 to 100 years from roughly 25 US areas. The recovered donors of Cohort 3 showed two negative PCRs, clearance, or symptom resolution. The method was immunoSEQ multiplex PCR; TCRdb's version includes in-frame clones alone and lacks a portion of them. Found here are approximately 230,000 clones, more than 75% of them singletons; the top ten hold 1.5% to 2%. Per the germline V gene, CDR1 is MNHEY and CDR2 is SVGEGT. The length of the CDR3 is 16 residues. Unmatched junction bases numbered 8, after V lost 6 bases and J lost 4 bases.

This receptor was obtained from a middle-aged man who had recovered from COVID-19. The material sequenced was PBMCs or T cells enriched from blood (not recorded which). The chain couples TRBV6-2 or TRBV6-3 to TRBJ2-3; 12 nucleotides align to TRBD2. The CDR3: CASSFTSSGGADTQYF. CDR3 coding DNA: TGTGCCAGCAGCTTTACCTCTAGCGGGGGGGCAGATACGCAGTATTTT.